Each of the 5 T cell receptor beta chains below was sequenced from the same sample in a study of T-cell reconstitution after alpha-beta-depleted transplantation in children. The TCRbeta library incorporated unique molecular identifiers. Each CDR3 protein is one row after TCRdb ran MiXCR on the PCR reads. Among about 640,000 distinct CDR3 sequences, 16% were seen once, and the ten largest hold over 0.95%. The sequencing used PBMCs from the stem cell graft donor, collected from the stem cell graft. The receptor source for this set is a human donor who donated a stem cell graft to a child with acute myeloid leukemia.

The chain combines TRBV7-2 with TRBJ2-7, with D unresolved. The length of the CDR3 is 14 residues. Germline V gives CDR1 SGHTA, CDR2 FQGNSA. V was clipped by 3 bases and J by 6 bases, with 15 bases between them. The chain's CDR3 is CASSLGQPPAEQYF. The CDR3 nucleotides are TGTGCCAGCAGCTTGGGCCAGCCTCCCGCCGAGCAGTACTTC.

This clonotype has a count of ten or more. V is TRBV20-1 and J is TRBJ2-1; D possibly corresponds to TRBD2 (6 bases). The V end lost 2 bases, the J end lost 4 bases, and 21 bases lay between the germline ends. The CDR3 is 17 amino acids. From germline, CDR1 is DFQATT and CDR2 SNEGSKA (reference sequence). CDR3 bases: TGCAGTGCTAGACCCATTGGGTCCGGCGGGGAGTACAATGAGCAGTTCTTC. Translated, it gives CSARPIGSGGEYNEQFF.

There are a few counts of this clonotype. The chain employs TRBV28 and TRBJ2-7; possible D gene TRBD1, 6 bases. This CDR3 is built from 14 residues. Trimming pared 6 bases from V and 0 bases from J, leaving 12 bases between. Germline loops: CDR1 MDHEN, CDR2 SYDVKM. DNA of the CDR3: TGTGCCAGCAGCCAAACAGGGCCCTCCTACGAGCAGTACGTC. It encodes CASSQTGPSYEQYV.

The chain joins TRBV7-2 to TRBJ1-4; the D gene is possibly TRBD1 (6 bases). The CDR3 is made up of 13 amino acids. The germline V and J ends were trimmed by 5 bases and 10 bases, with 14 bases remaining between them. Germline CDR1 is SGHTA and CDR2 is FQGNSA. CDR3 coding DNA: TGTGCCAGCAGCCCGAACAGGGAGGGAAAACTGTTTTTT. Amino acids: CASSPNREGKLFF.

This clonotype was observed a handful of times. The chain recombines TRBV7-9 with TRBJ2-3, with 8 bases lining up with TRBD2. The CDR3 extends over 15 amino acids. V was pared by 5 bases and J by 2 bases, with 6 bases of the junction left unmatched. The germline CDR1 and CDR2 sequences are SEHNR and FQNEAQ (reference sequence). CDR3 amino acids: CASSTTSGNTDTQYF. DNA for the CDR3: TGTGCCAGCAGCACCACTAGCGGAAACACAGATACGCAGTATTTT.